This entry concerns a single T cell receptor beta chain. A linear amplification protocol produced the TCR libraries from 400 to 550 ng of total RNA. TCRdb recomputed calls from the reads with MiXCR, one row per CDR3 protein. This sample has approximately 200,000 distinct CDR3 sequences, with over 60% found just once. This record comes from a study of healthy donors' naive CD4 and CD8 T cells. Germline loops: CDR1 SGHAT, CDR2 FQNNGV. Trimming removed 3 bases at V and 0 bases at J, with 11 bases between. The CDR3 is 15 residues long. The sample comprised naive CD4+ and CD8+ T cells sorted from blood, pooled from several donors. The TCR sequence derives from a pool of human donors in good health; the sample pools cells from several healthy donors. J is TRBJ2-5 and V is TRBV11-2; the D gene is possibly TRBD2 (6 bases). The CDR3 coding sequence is TGTGCCAGCAGCTTTGGTAGGGACTACCAAGAGACCCAGTACTTC. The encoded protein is CASSFGRDYQETQYF.